One T cell receptor beta chain is described in this entry. The antigen remains unidentified. The CDR3 totals 17 residues. This record comes from a study of T cells in localized non-small cell lung cancer. Study results and caveats: Uninvolved adjacent lung showed peak T cell clonality, exceeding tumor. Within adjacent lung there appeared a median approximately 60 of the top 100 tumor clones. Heterogeneity stays possible, as sequencing covered only one tumor region.

The table came from immunoSEQ multiplex PCR; TCRdb's copy has only in-frame clones and leaves some out. The sample lists about 8,800 clones, around 90% occurring once. The rearrangement uses TRBV21-1 and TRBJ2-2; TRBD1 is the table's D call, not checked against the DNA. TRBV21-1 counts as a pseudogene. The TCR was taken from a male donor older than 55 with stage III squamous cell lung carcinoma. Sequenced here: peripheral blood, sampled before any cancer treatment. This CDR3 reads CASSNPWTGPNTGELFF. CDR3 sequence (DNA): TGTGCCAGCAGCAATCCTTGGACAGGGCCGAACACCGGGGAGCTGTTTTTT.